These 7 T cell receptor beta chains were all obtained from the same sample, sequenced in a study of blood T cell repertoires in COVID-19 (dated by TCRdb to 2020 to 2022). Receptor libraries were prepared by the immunoSEQ multiplex PCR assay. TCRdb mirrors the immuneACCESS table, restricted to in-frame sequences. Some clones are absent from its copies; in checked studies, under half trace to an unresolved V gene, and the reason for the others is unknown. Here the sample has 250,000 to 300,000 clones; approximately 90% occur a single time. The ten biggest clones cover about 1% of the sample. The sample was peripheral blood. Receptors were obtained from a woman aged 40-49 years who had recovered from COVID-19.

This clone was detected a few times. The genes are TRBV15 and TRBJ1-2; D remains ambiguous. CDR3 length equals 13 residues. V lost 0 bases and J lost 5, with 7 bases in between. Germline lookup yields CDR1 LNHNV and CDR2 YYDKDF (reference sequence). In DNA form, the CDR3 reads TGTGCCACCAGCAGAGATGCGCTATATGGCTACACCTTC. This encodes CATSRDALYGYTF.

The chain has TRBV6-5 and TRBJ2-3; 8 bases are a match to TRBD2. Unmatched junction bases numbered 7, after V lost 5 bases and J lost 3 bases. Germline V gene data show CDR1 as MNHEY and CDR2 as SVGAGI. CDR3 length equals 15 residues. The chain's CDR3 is CASSPGGALTDTQYF. CDR3 coding DNA: TGTGCCAGCAGTCCCGGGGGGGCATTAACAGATACGCAGTATTTT.

This sequence joins TRBV25-1 and TRBJ1-1; D is possibly TRBD1 (6 bases). The germline gives CDR1 MGHDK, CDR2 SYGVNS. V was trimmed by 3 bases and J by 6 bases, leaving 14 bases between them. The CDR3 runs 14 residues. CDR3 coding DNA: TGTGCCAGCAGTGACCGACACAGGGCTTCTGAAGCTTTCTTT. Its protein product is CASSDRHRASEAFF.

The chain couples TRBV24-1 to TRBJ1-5, with D maybe TRBD1 (5 bases). Germline-derived CDR1 and CDR2 are KGHDR and SFDVKD. With 9 bases removed from V and 0 bases from J, the gap between germline ends came to 8 bases. CDR3 length: 13 residues. CDR3 in amino acids: CATQGYSNQPQHF. The CDR3 region has the DNA TGTGCCACCCAGGGATATAGCAATCAGCCCCAGCATTTT.

The gene calls are TRBV18 and TRBJ2-7; tentative D call: TRBD1 (5 bases). Germline assignment: CDR1 KGHSH and CDR2 LQKENI. Trimming stripped 2 bases from V and 6 bases from J, with 11 bases between. The CDR3 length is 13 residues. CDR3 nucleotide sequence: TGTGCCAGCTCACCAGGGGCTGTAGGCGAGCAGTACGTC. Protein product: CASSPGAVGEQYV.

DNA of the CDR3: TGTGCCAGTAGCCCCCTTGGGCAGGTAGAGCAGTACTTC. Encoded protein: CASSPLGQVEQYF. This chain connects TRBV19 to TRBJ2-7; no clear D gene. This CDR3 is built from 13 residues. Trimming stripped 6 bases from V and 7 bases from J, with 16 bases between. Germline V gene data show CDR1 as LNHDA and CDR2 as SQIVND (reference sequence).

The chain is built from TRBV6-5 and TRBJ1-2; TRBD1 agrees at 9 bases. The CDR3 consists of 14 residues. CDR1 and CDR2 from the germline V gene are MNHEY and SVGAGI. Trimming at V came to 5 bases and at J to 8 bases, leaving 9 bases not matched to a gene. This CDR3 is CASSSPQGAKGYTF. The DNA for the CDR3 is TGTGCCAGCAGTAGCCCACAGGGGGCTAAGGGCTACACCTTC.